This T cell receptor beta chain is from a study of blood T cell repertoires in COVID-19. The authors' processing: Reference gene primers were amplified, and this amplification served to estimate nucleated cell counts. Produced via immunoSEQ multiplex PCR; TCRdb's table is partial and in-frame only. From that table come the V and J calls and clone size; the DNA was used to work out D and trimming. The data hold fewer than 300,000 clones, with about four fifths observed a single time. The CDR3 has 16 residues. The germline V gene encodes CDR1 KGHSH and CDR2 LQKENI. Trimming left V 2 bases short and J 4 bases short, with 15 bases between. People in the exposed group encountered a COVID-19 case within 2 weeks before entering the study.

The chain joins TRBV18 to TRBJ2-1; TRBD2 might be the D (5 bases). The clonotype originates from a man aged 40-49 years who had been exposed to COVID-19. The sequenced sample was PBMCs or T cells enriched from blood (not recorded which). CDR3 region: CASSPGLTIKYNEQFF. CDR3 coding DNA: TGTGCCAGCTCACCAGGACTCACGATTAAATACAATGAGCAGTTCTTC.